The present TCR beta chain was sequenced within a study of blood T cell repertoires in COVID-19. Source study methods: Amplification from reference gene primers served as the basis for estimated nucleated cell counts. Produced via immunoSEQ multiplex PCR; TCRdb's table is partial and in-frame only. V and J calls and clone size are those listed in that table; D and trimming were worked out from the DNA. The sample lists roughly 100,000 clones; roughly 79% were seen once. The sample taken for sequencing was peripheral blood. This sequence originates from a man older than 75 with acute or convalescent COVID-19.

The CDR3 protein is CASSYTGTSLETQYF. Here the CDR3 DNA reads TGTGCCAGCAGTTACACCGGGACTAGCCTAGAGACCCAGTACTTC. This chain links TRBV6-5 with TRBJ2-5; 9 nucleotides agree with TRBD2. The CDR3 has 15 amino acids. V was clipped by 2 bases and J by 4 bases; unmatched bases: 5. From germline, CDR1 is MNHEY and CDR2 SVGAGI.